The source of this T cell receptor (beta chain) is a study of ipilimumab plus nivolumab after autologous stem cell transplantation. Study in general: The DLBCL cohort had primary refractory and relapsed disease, with 18-month progression-free survival of about 86% and 29%. Study-wide points: TCR repertoire, Treg phenotype and gut microbiota reportedly support more study of this approach.

About this clone: Antigen unknown.

Here immunoSEQ multiplex PCR was the method, and the copy in TCRdb shows in-frame clones only, minus some. Among tens of thousands of clones listed, roughly 69% were seen once. The CDR3 runs to 16 residues. V lost 4 bases, J lost 0 bases, and 12 bases lay in between. CDR1 is MNHNS, CDR2 SASEGT, per germline. Ipilimumab, 1 mg/kg, started 14 to 28 days after autologous transplant. This sequence was found in a male donor with diffuse large B-cell lymphoma. The chain combines TRBV6-1 with TRBJ1-4; D may be TRBD1 (5 bases). The specimen was PBMCs, collected in a trial of ipilimumab plus nivolumab as post-transplant consolidation. CDR3 sequence: CASSATGTPTNEKLFF. As DNA, the CDR3 is TGTGCCAGCAGTGCCACCGGGACCCCAACTAATGAAAAACTGTTTTTT.